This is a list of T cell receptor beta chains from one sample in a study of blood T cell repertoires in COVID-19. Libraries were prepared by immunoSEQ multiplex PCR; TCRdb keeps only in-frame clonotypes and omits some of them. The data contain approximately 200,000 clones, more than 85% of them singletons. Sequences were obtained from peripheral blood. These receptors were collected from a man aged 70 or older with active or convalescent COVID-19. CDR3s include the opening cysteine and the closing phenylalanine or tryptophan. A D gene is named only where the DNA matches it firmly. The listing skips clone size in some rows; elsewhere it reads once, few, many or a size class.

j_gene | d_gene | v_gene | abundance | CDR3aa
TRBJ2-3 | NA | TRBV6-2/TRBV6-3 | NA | CASSSLANTQYF
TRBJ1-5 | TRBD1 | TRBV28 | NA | CASSPGTGNGQPQHF
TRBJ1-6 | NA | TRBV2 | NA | CASSSTGFNSPLHF
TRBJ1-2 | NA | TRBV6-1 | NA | CASSEAGTMAGYGYTF
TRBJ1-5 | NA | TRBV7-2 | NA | CASSPDRDSNQPQHF
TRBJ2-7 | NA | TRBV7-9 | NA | CASSGRDTRRYEQYF
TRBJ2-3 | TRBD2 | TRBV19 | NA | CASSSLSGGLRDTQYF
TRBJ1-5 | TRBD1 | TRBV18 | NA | CASSPLGQNQPQHF
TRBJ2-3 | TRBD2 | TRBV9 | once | CASSGRERGAAPTQYF
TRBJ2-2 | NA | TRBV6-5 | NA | CASSYFAGSNTGELFF
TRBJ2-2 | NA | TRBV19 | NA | CASSYPGHTTGELFF
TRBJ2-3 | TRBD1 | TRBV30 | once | CAWTRQGLDTQYF
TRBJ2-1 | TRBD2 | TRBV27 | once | CASSFSGSSYNEQFF
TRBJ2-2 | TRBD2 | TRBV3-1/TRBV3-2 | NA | CASSQLGRTTGELFF
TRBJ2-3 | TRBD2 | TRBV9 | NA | CASSVGTSGVGTDTQYF
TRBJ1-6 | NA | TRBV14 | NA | CASSQDRGRHSPLHF
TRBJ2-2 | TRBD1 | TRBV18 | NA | CASSLRDRVPEGTGELFF
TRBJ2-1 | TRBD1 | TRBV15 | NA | CATSRGVTGPNEQFF
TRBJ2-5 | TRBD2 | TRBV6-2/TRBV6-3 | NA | CASSFGLAERKGPETQYF
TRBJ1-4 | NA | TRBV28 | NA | CASNTLRGPGEKLFF
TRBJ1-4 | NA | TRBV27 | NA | CASSLVQDTNEKLFF
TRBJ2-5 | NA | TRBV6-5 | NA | CASSYGSQGLETQYF
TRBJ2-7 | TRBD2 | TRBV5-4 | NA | CASSATSGRYEQYF
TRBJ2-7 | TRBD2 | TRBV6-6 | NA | CASRSGTSDYEQYF
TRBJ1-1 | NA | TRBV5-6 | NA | CASSRGQIMNTEAFF
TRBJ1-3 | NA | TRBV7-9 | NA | CASSLATQGLGNTIYF
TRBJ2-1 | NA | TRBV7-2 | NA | CASSAGIDEQFF
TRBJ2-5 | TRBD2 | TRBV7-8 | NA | CASSLGRLAGPQETQYF
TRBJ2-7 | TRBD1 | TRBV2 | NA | CASSMTGGEYEQYF
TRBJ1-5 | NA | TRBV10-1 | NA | CASIPRFLVHQPQHF
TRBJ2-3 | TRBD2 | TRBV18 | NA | CASEGTSGSIADTQYF
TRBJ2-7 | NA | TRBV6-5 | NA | CASGRADTYEQYF
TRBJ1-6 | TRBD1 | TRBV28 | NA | CASRHRTGTYSPLHF
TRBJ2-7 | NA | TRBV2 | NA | CASSDRLYEQYF
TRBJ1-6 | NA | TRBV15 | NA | CATSRPLTGIHSPLHF
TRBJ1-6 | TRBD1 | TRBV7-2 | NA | CASGGQGNSPLHF
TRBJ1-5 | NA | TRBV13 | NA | CASSLPGENQPQHF
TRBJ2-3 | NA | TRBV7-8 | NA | CASSLALGSVSTDTQYF
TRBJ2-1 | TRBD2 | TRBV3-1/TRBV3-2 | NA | CASSPGGRGNEQFF
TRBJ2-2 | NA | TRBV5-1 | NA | CASSLPPGQPNTGELFF
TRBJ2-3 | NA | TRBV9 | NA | CASSVAFDTQYF
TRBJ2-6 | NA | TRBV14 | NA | CASSQESVYSGANVLTF
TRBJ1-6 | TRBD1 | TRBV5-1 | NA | CASSLGTGVIGSPLHF
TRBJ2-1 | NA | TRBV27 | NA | CASSLPPLAYNEQFF